This T cell receptor (beta chain) stems from a study of shared clonotypes between healthy human individuals. Findings and caveats of the study: Naive subsets, compared against memory subsets, generally had larger estimated richness values. Shared clonotypes across all four donors exceeded non-shared ones in generation probability.

Assay used: immunoSEQ multiplex PCR; TCRdb lists only in-frame clones, some missing. There are about 2 million clones in the sample; 95% occur only once, and about 0.13% lies in the top ten. On this clone: No antigen is known for it.

The CDR3 length is 14 residues. Trimming at V came to 3 bases and at J to 5 bases, leaving 6 bases not matched to a gene. Germline-derived CDR1 and CDR2 are SGDLS and YYNGEE. Sequencing used naive CD4+ T cells sorted from blood. Subset defined: CD45RA+ positively selected. The V call is TRBV9, the J call TRBJ1-2, with TRBD1 matching 8 bases. The sequence was obtained from a man younger than 30 in good health. CDR3 in amino acids: CASSATGVRYGYTF. The CDR3 DNA reads as TGTGCCAGCAGCGCGACAGGGGTGAGGTATGGCTACACCTTC.